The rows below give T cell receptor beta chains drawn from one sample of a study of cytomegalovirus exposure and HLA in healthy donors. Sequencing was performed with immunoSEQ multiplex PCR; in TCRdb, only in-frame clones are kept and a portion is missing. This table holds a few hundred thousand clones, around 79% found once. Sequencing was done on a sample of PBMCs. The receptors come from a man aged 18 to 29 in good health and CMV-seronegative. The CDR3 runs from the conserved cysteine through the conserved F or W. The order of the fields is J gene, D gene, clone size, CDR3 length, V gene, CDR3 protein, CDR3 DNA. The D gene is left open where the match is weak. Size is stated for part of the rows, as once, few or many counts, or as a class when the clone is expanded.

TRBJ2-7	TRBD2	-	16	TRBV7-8	CASSLLPLAGVQVAYF	TGTGCCAGCAGCTTACTACCACTAGCGGGAGTACAAGTAGCTTACTTC
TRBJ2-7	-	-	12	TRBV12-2	CASRLPRGAGSF	TGTGCAAGTCGCCTCCCCCGGGGGGCAGGGTCATTC
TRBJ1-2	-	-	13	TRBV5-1	CASSWGGDFGYTF	TGCGCCAGCAGCTGGGGGGGGGACTTTGGCTACACCTTC
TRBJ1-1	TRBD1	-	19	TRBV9	CASSVAMTGGLGMSTEAFF	TGTGCCAGCAGCGTAGCCATGACAGGGGGCCTCGGGATGAGCACTGAAGCTTTCTTT
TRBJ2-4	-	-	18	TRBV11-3	CASSLDSGGGLAKNIQYF	TGTGCCAGCAGCTTAGATAGCGGAGGAGGCCTAGCCAAAAACATTCAGTACTTC
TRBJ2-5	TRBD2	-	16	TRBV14	CASSQVVGLAVETQYF	TGTGCCAGCAGCCAAGTCGTGGGACTAGCTGTGGAGACCCAGTACTTC
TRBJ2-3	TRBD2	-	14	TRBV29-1	CSVGTLADTDTQYF	TGCAGCGTGGGAACTCTAGCGGACACAGATACGCAGTATTTT
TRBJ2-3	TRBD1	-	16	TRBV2	CASRLDRDRGTDTQYF	TGTGCCAGCAGGCTGGACCGGGACAGGGGAACAGATACGCAGTATTTT
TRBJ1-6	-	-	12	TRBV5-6	CASSSGVSPLHF	TGTGCCAGCTCCTCAGGGGTCTCACCCCTCCACTTT
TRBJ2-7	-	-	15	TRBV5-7	CASRVRYKGSYEQYF	TGTGCCAGCAGGGTGCGGTATAAAGGAAGCTACGAGCAGTACTTC
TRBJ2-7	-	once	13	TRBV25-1	CASGLGNKAREHF	TGTGCCAGCGGATTAGGAAATAAGGCCAGGGAACACTTC
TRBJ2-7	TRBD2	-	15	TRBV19	CASSSGLAETVEQYF	TGTGCCAGTAGTTCGGGACTAGCGGAGACCGTGGAGCAGTACTTC
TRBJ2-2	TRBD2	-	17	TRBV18	CASSPGLAGENTGELFF	TGTGCCAGCTCGCCGGGACTAGCGGGAGAGAACACCGGGGAGCTGTTTTTT
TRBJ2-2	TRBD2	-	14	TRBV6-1	CASIPTSGTGELFF	TGTGCCAGCATTCCGACTAGCGGGACCGGGGAGCTGTTTTTT